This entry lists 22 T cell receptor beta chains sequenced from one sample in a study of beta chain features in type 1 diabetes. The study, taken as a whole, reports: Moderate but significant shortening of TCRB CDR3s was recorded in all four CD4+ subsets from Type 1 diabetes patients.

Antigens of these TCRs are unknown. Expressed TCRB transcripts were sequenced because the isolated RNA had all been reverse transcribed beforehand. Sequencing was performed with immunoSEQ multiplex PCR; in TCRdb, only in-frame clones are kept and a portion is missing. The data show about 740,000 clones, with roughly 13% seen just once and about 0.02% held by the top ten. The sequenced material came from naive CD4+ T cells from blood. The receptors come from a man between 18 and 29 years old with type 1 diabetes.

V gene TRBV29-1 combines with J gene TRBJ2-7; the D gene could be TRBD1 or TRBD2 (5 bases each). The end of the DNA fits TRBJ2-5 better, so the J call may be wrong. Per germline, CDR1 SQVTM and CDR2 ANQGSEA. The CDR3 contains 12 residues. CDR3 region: CSVDGAGETQYF. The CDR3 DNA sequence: TGCAGCGTTGACGGGGCCGGAGAGACCCAGTACTTC.

CDR3 residues: CAWDREKRTEAFF. As DNA, the CDR3 is TGTGCCTGGGACAGGGAAAAGAGGACTGAAGCTTTCTTT. V usage is TRBV30 and J usage is TRBJ1-1; 7 bases are shared with TRBD1. The CDR3 covers 13 residues. After removal of 5 bases from V and 5 bases from J, the junction contained 8 bases not matched to a gene. Per germline, CDR1 GTSNPN and CDR2 SVGIG (reference sequence).

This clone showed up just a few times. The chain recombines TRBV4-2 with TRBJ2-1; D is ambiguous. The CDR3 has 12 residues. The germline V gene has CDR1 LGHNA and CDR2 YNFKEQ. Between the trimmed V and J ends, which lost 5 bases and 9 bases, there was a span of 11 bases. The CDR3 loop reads CASSYQLGEQFF. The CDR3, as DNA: TGTGCCAGCAGCTATCAGCTGGGTGAGCAGTTCTTC.

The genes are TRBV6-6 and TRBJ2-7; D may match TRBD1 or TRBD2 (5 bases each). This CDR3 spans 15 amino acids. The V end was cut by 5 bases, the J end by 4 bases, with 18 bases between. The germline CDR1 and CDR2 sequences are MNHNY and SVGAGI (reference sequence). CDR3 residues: CASSAGSAGTYEQYF. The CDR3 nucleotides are TGTGCCAGCAGTGCCGGGTCGGCAGGGACGTACGAGCAGTACTTC.

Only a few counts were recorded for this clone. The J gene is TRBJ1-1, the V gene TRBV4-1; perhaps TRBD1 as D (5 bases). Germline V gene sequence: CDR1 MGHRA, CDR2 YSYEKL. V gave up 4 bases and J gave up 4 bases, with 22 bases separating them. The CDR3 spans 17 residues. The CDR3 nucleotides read TGCGCCAGCAGCCGATCGGGACTCAGAACGAGGGGCACTGAAGCTTTCTTT. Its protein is CASSRSGLRTRGTEAFF.

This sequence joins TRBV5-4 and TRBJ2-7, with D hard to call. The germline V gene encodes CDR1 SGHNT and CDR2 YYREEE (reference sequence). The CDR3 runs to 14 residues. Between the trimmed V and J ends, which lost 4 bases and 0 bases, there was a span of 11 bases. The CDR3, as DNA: TGTGCCAGCAGCCCGGAGATCAGCTCCTACGAGCAGTACTTC. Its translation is CASSPEISSYEQYF.

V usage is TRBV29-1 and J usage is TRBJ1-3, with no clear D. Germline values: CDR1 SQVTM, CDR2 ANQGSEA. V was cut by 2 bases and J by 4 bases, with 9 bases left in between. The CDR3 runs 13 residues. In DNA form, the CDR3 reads TGCAGCGTTGAAAGCCAGGTGGGAAACACCATATATTTT. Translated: CSVESQVGNTIYF.

Written as DNA, the CDR3 is TGTGCCAGCAGCCAGAAAGAGCAGGGTGTTCAGCCCCAGCATTTT. This translates into CASSQKEQGVQPQHF. The chain recombines TRBV7-8 with TRBJ1-5; TRBD1 is a possible D gene (5 bases). The CDR3 covers 15 residues. V lost 5 bases and J lost 6, with 17 bases in between. Germline V gene lookup returns CDR1 SGHVS and CDR2 FQNEAQ.

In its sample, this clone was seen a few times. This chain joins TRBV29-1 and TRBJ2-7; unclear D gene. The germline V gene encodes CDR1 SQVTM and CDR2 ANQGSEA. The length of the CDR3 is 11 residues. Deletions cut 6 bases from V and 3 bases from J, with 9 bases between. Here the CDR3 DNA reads TGCAGCGTCCTAACCCACTACGAGCAGTACTTC. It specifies CSVLTHYEQYF.

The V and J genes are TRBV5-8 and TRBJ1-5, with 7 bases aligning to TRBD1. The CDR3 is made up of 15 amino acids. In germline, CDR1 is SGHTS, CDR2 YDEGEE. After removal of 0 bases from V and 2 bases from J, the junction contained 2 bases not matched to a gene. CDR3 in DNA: TGTGCCAGCAGCTTGGAGGGGGCGGGCAATCAGCCCCAGCATTTT. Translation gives CASSLEGAGNQPQHF.

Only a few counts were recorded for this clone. The CDR3 nucleotides are TGTGCCAGCTCACCACTAACAAACAGGGGTGAGCAGTACTTC. Amino acids: CASSPLTNRGEQYF. The chain couples TRBV18 to TRBJ2-7; 7 positions agree with TRBD1. This CDR3 region has 14 residues. Germline-derived CDR1 and CDR2 are KGHSH and LQKENI. V shed 1 base and J 7 bases; nucleotides not matched to a gene: 7. Using reference TRBV18 and TRBJ2-7 for the parts outside the CDR3, the full variable domain is NAGVMQNPRHLVRRRGQEARLRCSPMKGHSHVYWYRQLPEEGLKFMVYLQKENIIDESGMPKERFSAEFPKEGPSILRIQQVVRGDSAAYFCASSPLTNRGEQYFGPGTRLTVT.

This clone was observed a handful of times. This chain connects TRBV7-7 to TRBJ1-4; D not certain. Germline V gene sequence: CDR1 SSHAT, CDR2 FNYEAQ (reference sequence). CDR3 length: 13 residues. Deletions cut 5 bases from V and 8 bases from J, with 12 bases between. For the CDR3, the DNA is TGTGCCAGCAGCCGCGACCGGAGGGAAAAACTGTTTTTT. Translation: CASSRDRREKLFF.

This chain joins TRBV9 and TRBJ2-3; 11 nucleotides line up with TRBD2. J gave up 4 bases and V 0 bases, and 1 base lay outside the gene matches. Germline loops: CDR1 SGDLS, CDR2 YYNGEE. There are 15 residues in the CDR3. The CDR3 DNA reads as TGTGCCAGCAGCGTAGTACTAGCGGGGGCAGATACGCAGTATTTT. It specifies CASSVVLAGADTQYF.

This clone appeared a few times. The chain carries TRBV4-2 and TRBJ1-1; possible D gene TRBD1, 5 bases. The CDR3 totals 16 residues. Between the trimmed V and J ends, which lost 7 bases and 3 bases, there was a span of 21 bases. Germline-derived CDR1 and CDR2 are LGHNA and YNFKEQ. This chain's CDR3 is CASNLGVGVEDTEAFF. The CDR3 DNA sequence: TGTGCCAGCAACCTAGGGGTGGGCGTAGAGGACACTGAAGCTTTCTTT.

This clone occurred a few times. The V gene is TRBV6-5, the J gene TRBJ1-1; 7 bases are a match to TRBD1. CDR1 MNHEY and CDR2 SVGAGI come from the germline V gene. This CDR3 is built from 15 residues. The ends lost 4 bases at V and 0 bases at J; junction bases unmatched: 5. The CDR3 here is CASSFGDSLNTEAFF. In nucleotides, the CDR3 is TGTGCCAGCAGTTTTGGGGACAGCTTGAACACTGAAGCTTTCTTT.

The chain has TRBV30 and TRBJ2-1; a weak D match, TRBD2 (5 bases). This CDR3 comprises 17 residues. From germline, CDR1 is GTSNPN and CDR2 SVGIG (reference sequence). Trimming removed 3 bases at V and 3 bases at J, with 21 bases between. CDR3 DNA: TGTGCCTGGAGGGACGCTCGGTTCGGGGTTATCTACAATGAGCAGTTCTTC. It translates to CAWRDARFGVIYNEQFF.

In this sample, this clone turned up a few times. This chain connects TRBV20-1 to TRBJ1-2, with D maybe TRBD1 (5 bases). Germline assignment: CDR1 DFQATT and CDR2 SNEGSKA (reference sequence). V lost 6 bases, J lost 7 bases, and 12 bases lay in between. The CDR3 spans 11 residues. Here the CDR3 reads CSAPDIFGYTF. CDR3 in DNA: TGCAGTGCCCCGGACATCTTTGGCTACACCTTC.

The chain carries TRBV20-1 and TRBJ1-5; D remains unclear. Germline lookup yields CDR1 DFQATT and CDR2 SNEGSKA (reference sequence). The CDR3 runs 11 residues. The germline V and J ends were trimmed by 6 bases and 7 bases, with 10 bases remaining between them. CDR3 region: CSAGIGQPQHF. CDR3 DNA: TGCAGTGCAGGGATCGGGCAGCCCCAGCATTTT.

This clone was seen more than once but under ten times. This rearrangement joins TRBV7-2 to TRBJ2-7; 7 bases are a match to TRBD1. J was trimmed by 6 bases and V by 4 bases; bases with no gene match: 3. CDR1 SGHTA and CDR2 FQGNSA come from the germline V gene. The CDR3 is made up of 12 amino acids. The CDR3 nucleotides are TGTGCCAGCAGCTCTCCAGGGGGCGAGCAGTACTTC. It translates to CASSSPGGEQYF.

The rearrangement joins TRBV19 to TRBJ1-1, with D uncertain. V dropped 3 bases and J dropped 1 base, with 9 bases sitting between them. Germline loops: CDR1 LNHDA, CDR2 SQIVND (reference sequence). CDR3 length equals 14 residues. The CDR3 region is CASSMVKGNTEAFF. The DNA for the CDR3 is TGTGCCAGTAGTATGGTAAAGGGGAACACTGAAGCTTTCTTT.

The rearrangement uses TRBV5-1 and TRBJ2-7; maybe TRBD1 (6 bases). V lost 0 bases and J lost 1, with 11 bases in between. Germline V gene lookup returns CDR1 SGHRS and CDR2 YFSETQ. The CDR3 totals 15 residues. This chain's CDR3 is CASSLDGTSSYEQYF. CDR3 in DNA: TGCGCCAGCAGCTTGGATGGGACAAGTTCCTACGAGCAGTACTTC.

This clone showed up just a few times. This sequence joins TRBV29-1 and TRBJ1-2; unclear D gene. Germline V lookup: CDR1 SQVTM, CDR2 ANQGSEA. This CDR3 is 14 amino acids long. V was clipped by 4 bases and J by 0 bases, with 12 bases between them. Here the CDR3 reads CSVVPALTNYGYTF. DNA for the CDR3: TGCAGCGTTGTCCCGGCCCTGACTAACTATGGCTACACCTTC. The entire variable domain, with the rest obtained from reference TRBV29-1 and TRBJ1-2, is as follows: SAVISQKPSRDICQRGTSLTIQCQVDSQVTMMFWYRQQPGQSLTLIATANQGSEATYESGFVIDKFPISRPNLTFSTLTVSNMSPEDSSIYLCSVVPALTNYGYTFGSGTRLTVV.